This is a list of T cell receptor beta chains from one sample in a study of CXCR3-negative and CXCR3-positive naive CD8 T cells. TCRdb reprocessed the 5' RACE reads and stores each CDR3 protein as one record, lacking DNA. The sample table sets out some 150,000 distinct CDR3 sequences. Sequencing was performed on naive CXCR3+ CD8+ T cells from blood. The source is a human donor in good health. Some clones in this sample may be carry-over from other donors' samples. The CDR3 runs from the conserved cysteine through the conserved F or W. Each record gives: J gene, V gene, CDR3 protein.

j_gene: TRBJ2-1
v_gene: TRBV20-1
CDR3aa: CSVLGGTYNEQFF

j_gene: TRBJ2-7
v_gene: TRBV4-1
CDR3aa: CASSPTGTGSEQYF

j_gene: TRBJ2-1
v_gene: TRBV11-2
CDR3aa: CASSLDQWRSSYNEQFF

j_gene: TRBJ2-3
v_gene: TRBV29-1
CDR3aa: CSVEGGRGDTDTQYF

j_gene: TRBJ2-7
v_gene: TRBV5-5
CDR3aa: CASSWGRGSYEQYF

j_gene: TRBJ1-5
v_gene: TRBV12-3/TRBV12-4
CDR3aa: CASSLEDPPQHF

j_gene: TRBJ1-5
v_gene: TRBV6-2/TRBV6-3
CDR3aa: CASSYGLTQGRTPQHF

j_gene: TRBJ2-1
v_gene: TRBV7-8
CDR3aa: CASSSLAGVGNEQFF

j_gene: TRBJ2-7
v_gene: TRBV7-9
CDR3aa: CASQIAGDYEQYF

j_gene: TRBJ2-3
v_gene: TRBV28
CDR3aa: CASRQGNWLGTDTQYF

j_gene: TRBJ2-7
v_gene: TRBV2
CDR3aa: CASSGGGTDTYEQYF

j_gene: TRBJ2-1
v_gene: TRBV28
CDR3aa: CASSFLMVAGDNEQFF

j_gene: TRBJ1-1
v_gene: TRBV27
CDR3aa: CASSRGLLAEAFF

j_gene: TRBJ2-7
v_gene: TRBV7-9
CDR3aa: CASSLVTGLVYEQYF

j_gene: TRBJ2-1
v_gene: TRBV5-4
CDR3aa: CASSPPSGSTDEQFF

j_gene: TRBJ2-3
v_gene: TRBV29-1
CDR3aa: CSVEGASTDTQYF

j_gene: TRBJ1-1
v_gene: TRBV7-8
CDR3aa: CASSLSQGLSEAFF

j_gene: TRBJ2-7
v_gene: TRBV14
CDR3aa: CASSQDDRDEQYF

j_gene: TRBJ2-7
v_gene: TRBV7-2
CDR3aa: CASRLGLAGAYEQYF

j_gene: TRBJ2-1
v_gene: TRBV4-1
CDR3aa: CASSHGGSEQFF

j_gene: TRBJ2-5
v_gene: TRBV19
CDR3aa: CATSDDREKETQYF

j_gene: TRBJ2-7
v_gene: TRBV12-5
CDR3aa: CASGRQDSYEQYF